A selection of T cell receptor beta chains follows, all from one sample in a study of human T cells and chemical hapten exposure. From the RACE reads, TCRdb called clonotypes with MiXCR, one entry per CDR3 protein. The data show 100,000 to 120,000 distinct CDR3 sequences, 30% to 35% seen once. The starting material was whole blood, obtained in connection with sensitization to the hapten diphenylcyclopropenone (DPC). These receptors were collected from a man in his forties or fifties with alopecia areata. Some clones in this sample may be carry-over from other donors' samples. Both conserved end residues are part of each CDR3. The D gene is left open where the match is weak. The size field is filled for only some rows; it gives once, few, many or a size class.

D: .; size: .; J: TRBJ2-1; V: TRBV13; DNA: TGTGCCAGCAGCTTAGGTCCTAACAATGAGCAGTTCTTC; CDR3: CASSLGPNNEQFF
D: TRBD2; size: few; J: TRBJ2-1; V: TRBV12-5; DNA: TGTGCTAGTGGTTTGGATGGACTAGCGGGCCTGGCCCTTGAGCAGTTCTTC; CDR3: CASGLDGLAGLALEQFF
D: .; size: .; J: TRBJ2-2; V: TRBV6-2/TRBV6-3; DNA: TGTGCCAGCAGTTACGCGGACACCGGGGAGCTGTTTTTT; CDR3: CASSYADTGELFF
D: .; size: few; J: TRBJ2-2; V: TRBV29-1; DNA: TGCAGCGTTATTTGGAGGAACACCGGGGAGCTGTTTTTT; CDR3: CSVIWRNTGELFF
D: TRBD2; size: .; J: TRBJ2-3; V: TRBV9; DNA: TGTGCCAGTGGGCTAGCGGGTAAAGGCACAGATACGCAGTATTTT; CDR3: CASGLAGKGTDTQYF
D: TRBD1; size: .; J: TRBJ2-1; V: TRBV10-3; DNA: TGTGCCATCAGTGAACCGGGACAGTACTACAATGAGCAGTTCTTC; CDR3: CAISEPGQYYNEQFF
D: .; size: few; J: TRBJ2-1; V: TRBV12-3/TRBV12-4; DNA: TGTGCCAGCAGTTCCAATGAGCAGTTCTTC; CDR3: CASSSNEQFF
D: .; size: few; J: TRBJ1-4; V: TRBV6-5; DNA: TGTGCCAGCAGTTACCAGGCCCAGGGCAACGAAAAACTGTTTTTT; CDR3: CASSYQAQGNEKLFF
D: TRBD1; size: few; J: TRBJ1-4; V: TRBV29-1; DNA: TGCAGCGCCCGCGGGACAGGGGATGAAAAACTGTTTTTT; CDR3: CSARGTGDEKLFF
D: .; size: .; J: TRBJ1-1; V: TRBV10-3; DNA: TGTGCCATCAGTGAGTCGGGCGGGTTGATGAACACTGAAGCTTTCTTT; CDR3: CAISESGGLMNTEAFF
D: TRBD1; size: .; J: TRBJ1-2; V: TRBV25-1; DNA: TGTGCCAGCCTCGGGACAGGGGACTTACCACCCTATGGCTACACCTTC; CDR3: CASLGTGDLPPYGYTF
D: TRBD1; size: .; J: TRBJ1-5; V: TRBV29-1; DNA: TGCAGCGTTACACCGCCGGGGACAGGGGGCAATCAGCCCCAGCATTTT; CDR3: CSVTPPGTGGNQPQHF
D: TRBD1; size: .; J: TRBJ2-1; V: TRBV19; DNA: TGTGCCAGTAGTCCCGACAGGGTAATAGGGCAGTTCTTC; CDR3: CASSPDRVIGQFF
D: TRBD1; size: few; J: TRBJ1-1; V: TRBV4-2; DNA: TGTGCCAGCAGCCAAGAGACGACAGGGGACACTGAAGCTTTCTTT; CDR3: CASSQETTGDTEAFF
D: .; size: few; J: TRBJ1-2; V: TRBV29-1; DNA: TGCAGCGTTGTGGGACCCGTGAAGGGCTACACCTTC; CDR3: CSVVGPVKGYTF
D: TRBD2; size: few; J: TRBJ2-5; V: TRBV6-2/TRBV6-3; DNA: TGTGCCAGCAGTCCTAACCTCCCTGGACTAGCGGGAGCGAAGGAGACCCAGTACTTC; CDR3: CASSPNLPGLAGAKETQYF
D: .; size: .; J: TRBJ2-6; V: TRBV6-2/TRBV6-3; DNA: TGTGCCAGCAGGACCGGGATCAGCTCTGGGGCCAACGTCCTGACTTTC; CDR3: CASRTGISSGANVLTF
D: .; size: few; J: TRBJ2-1; V: TRBV14; DNA: TGTGCCAGCAGCGGTCCTAGCATGTACGGTGAGCAGTTCTTC; CDR3: CASSGPSMYGEQFF
D: .; size: many; J: TRBJ2-1; V: TRBV7-2; DNA: TGTGCCAGCAGCTTAGCCCCAGCGGGCTACAATGAGCAGTTCTTC; CDR3: CASSLAPAGYNEQFF
D: .; size: .; J: TRBJ2-3; V: TRBV7-3; DNA: TGTGCCAGCAGCTCTGACAGCACAGATACGCAGTATTTT; CDR3: CASSSDSTDTQYF
D: .; size: .; J: TRBJ1-4; V: TRBV11-2; DNA: TGTGCCAGCAGCTTACCAGCAACTAATGAAAAACTGTTTTTT; CDR3: CASSLPATNEKLFF
D: TRBD2; size: .; J: TRBJ2-5; V: TRBV20-1; DNA: TGCAGTGCCCTAACGACTAGCGGGCTAGAGACCCAGTACTTC; CDR3: CSALTTSGLETQYF
D: .; size: .; J: TRBJ2-1; V: TRBV20-1; DNA: TGCAGTGCTAGGTCACAGGGGGGGACACGCAATGAGCAGTTCTTC; CDR3: CSARSQGGTRNEQFF
D: TRBD2; size: .; J: TRBJ2-3; V: TRBV6-5; DNA: TGTGCCAGCAGTTACCTAGCGGGAGTTACTAGCACAGATACGCAGTATTTT; CDR3: CASSYLAGVTSTDTQYF
D: TRBD1; size: .; J: TRBJ1-3; V: TRBV7-9; DNA: TGTGCCAGCAGCCTTGGACAGGGTCTCTCTGGAAACACCATATATTTT; CDR3: CASSLGQGLSGNTIYF
D: .; size: .; J: TRBJ1-5; V: TRBV5-1; DNA: TGCGCCAGCAGCTTGGAGCAGGGCAAGCCCCAGCATTTT; CDR3: CASSLEQGKPQHF
D: TRBD2; size: .; J: TRBJ2-2; V: TRBV10-3; DNA: TGTGCCATCGGGAGCGGGGCGAACACCGGGGAGCTGTTTTTT; CDR3: CAIGSGANTGELFF
D: .; size: .; J: TRBJ1-2; V: TRBV21-1; DNA: TGTGCCAGCAGCAAAGGGACAGGGCAAAGAGGCTACACCTTC; CDR3: CASSKGTGQRGYTF
D: TRBD2; size: few; J: TRBJ2-3; V: TRBV29-1; DNA: TGCAGCGTTTTTTTAGGACTAGCGTCAGGGTCAGATACGCAGTATTTT; CDR3: CSVFLGLASGSDTQYF